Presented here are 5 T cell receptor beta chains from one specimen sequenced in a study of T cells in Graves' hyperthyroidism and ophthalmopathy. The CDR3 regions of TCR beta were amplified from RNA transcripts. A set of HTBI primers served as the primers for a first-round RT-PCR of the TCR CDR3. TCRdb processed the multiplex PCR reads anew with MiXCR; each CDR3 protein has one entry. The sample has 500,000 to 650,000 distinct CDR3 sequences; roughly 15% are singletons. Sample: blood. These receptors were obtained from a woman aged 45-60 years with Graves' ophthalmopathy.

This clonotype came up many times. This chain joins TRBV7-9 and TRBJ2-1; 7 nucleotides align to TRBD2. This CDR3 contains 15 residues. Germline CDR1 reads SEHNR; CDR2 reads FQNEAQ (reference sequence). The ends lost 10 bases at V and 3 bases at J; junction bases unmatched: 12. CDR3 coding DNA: TGTGCCACACGGGGAGGGCCCACTTACTACAATGAGCAGTTCTTC. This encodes CATRGGPTYYNEQFF.

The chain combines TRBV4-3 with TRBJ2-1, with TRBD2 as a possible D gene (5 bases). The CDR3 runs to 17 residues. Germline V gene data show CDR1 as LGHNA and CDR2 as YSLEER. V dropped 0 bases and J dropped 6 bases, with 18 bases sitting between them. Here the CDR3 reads CASSQEPAREGINEQFF. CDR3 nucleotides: TGCGCCAGCAGCCAAGAGCCAGCCCGGGAAGGTATCAATGAGCAGTTCTTC.

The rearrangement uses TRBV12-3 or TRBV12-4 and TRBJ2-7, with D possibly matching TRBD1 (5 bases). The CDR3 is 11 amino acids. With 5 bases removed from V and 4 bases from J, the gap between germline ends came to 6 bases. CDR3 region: CASSTGYEQYF. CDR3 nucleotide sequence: TGTGCCAGCAGTACAGGATACGAGCAGTACTTC.

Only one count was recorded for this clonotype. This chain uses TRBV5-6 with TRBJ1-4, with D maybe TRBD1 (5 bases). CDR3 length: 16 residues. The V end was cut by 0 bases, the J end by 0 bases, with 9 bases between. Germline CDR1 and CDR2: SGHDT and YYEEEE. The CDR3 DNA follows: TGTGCCAGCAGCTTGGATGGGGACGCAACTAATGAAAAACTGTTTTTT. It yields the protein CASSLDGDATNEKLFF. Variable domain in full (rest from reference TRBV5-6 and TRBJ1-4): DAGVTQSPTHLIKTRGQQVTLRCSPKSGHDTVSWYQQALGQGPQFIFQYYEEEERQRGNFPDRFSGHQFPNYSSELNVNALLLGDSALYLCASSLDGDATNEKLFFGSGTQLSVL.

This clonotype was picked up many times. This CDR3 is CASSLLTGGLYGYTF. The DNA of the CDR3 is TGTGCCAGCAGTTTATTGACAGGGGGCCTCTATGGCTACACCTTC. V and J are TRBV28 and TRBJ1-2, with 10 bases that match TRBD1. CDR3 length: 15 amino acids. V dropped 1 base and J dropped 4; count of bases not matched to a gene: 3. Germline V gene data show CDR1 as MDHEN and CDR2 as SYDVKM.